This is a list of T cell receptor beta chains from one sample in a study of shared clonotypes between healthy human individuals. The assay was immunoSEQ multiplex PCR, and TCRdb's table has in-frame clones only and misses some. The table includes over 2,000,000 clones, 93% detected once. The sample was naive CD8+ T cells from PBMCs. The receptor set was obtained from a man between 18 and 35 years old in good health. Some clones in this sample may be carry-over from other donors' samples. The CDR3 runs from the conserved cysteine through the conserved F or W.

CDR3: CASRNGPYEQYF
V: TRBV27
J: TRBJ2-7

CDR3: CASTPSDEQYF
V: TRBV14
J: TRBJ2-7

CDR3: CASSLEQGGVQPQHF
V: TRBV5-5
J: TRBJ1-5

CDR3: CASSPRGRLYNEQFF
V: TRBV28
J: TRBJ2-1

CDR3: CASSYSLAGGTDTQYF
V: TRBV6-6
J: TRBJ2-3

CDR3: CASSLAGGPYEQYF
V: TRBV6-5
J: TRBJ2-7

CDR3: CASSVGGTGQPQHF
V: TRBV7-9
J: TRBJ1-5

CDR3: CASSLGDREQYF
V: TRBV7-9
J: TRBJ2-7

CDR3: CASSQEAVGREGTYEQYF
V: TRBV4-3
J: TRBJ2-7

CDR3: CASSLGSNEAFF
V: TRBV7-6
J: TRBJ1-1

CDR3: CASSQGDRGYPHQPQHF
V: TRBV4-2
J: TRBJ1-5

CDR3: CASSLGSGLAFLRQYF
V: TRBV7-9
J: TRBJ2-7

CDR3: CSAAASGNTIYF
V: TRBV29-1
J: TRBJ1-3

CDR3: CASSSRTFVHEQYF
V: TRBV7-9
J: TRBJ2-7

CDR3: CASSLLGPTGAFF
V: TRBV27
J: TRBJ1-1

CDR3: CASSFPTAMNTEAFF
V: TRBV7-9
J: TRBJ1-1

CDR3: CASSPGTGVFQPQHF
V: TRBV18
J: TRBJ1-5

CDR3: CASSQGTGAYNEQFF
V: TRBV4-3
J: TRBJ2-1